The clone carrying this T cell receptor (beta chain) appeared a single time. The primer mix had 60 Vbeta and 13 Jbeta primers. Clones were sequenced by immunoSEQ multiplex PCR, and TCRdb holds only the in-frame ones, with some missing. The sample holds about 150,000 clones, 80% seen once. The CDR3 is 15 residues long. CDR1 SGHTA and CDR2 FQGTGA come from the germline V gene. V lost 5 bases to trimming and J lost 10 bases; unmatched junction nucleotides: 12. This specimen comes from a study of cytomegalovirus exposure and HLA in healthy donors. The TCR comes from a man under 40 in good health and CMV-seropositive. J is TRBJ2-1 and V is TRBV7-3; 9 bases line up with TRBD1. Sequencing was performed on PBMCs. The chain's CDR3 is CASSAAGTGLDEQFF. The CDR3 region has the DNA TGTGCCAGCAGCGCCGCCGGGACAGGGTTGGACGAGCAGTTCTTC. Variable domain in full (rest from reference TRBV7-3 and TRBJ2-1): GAGVSQTPSNKVTEKGKYVELRCDPISGHTALYWYRQSLGQGPEFLIYFQGTGAADDSGLPNDRFFAVRPEGSVSTLKIQRTERGDSAVYLCASSAAGTGLDEQFFGPGTRLTVL.